One and the same sample provided the 26 T cell receptor beta chains below, sequenced in a study of metastatic and nonmetastatic thyroid tumors. TCRdb re-processed the PCR reads through MiXCR. Found here are about 69,000 clones, more than 13% of them singletons; the top ten hold around 7%. Thyroid surgery took place with no prior treatment in any patient. Material: blood. These receptors all come from a male donor with papillary thyroid cancer or a benign thyroid nodule (not recorded which). Some clones in this sample may be carry-over from other donors' samples.

This clone was seen many times. J is TRBJ2-7 and V is TRBV28; TRBD1 agrees at 9 bases. V lost 5 bases and J lost 3; bases outside the gene matches: 5. The CDR3 consists of 14 residues. Germline lookup yields CDR1 MDHEN and CDR2 SYDVKM. The CDR3 nucleotides are TGTGCCAGCAGTGCACAGGGGGCGAACTACGAGCAGTACGTC. Translated: CASSAQGANYEQYV.

Ten or more counts support this clone. The chain employs TRBV3-1 and TRBJ2-5; D possibly matches TRBD1 or TRBD2 (5 bases each). Germline assignment: CDR1 LGHDT and CDR2 YNNKEL (reference sequence). V was pared by 0 bases and J by 3 bases, with 11 bases between. The CDR3 runs to 15 residues. CDR3 sequence reads: CASSQEWQGEETQYF. CDR3 bases: TGTGCCAGCAGCCAAGAGTGGCAGGGAGAAGAGACCCAGTACTTC.

This clone was found many times. A much larger clone differs by one base, so this may be a read error. This same CDR3 is encoded by further DNA sequences in the sample. This chain links TRBV6-1 with TRBJ2-7, with a possible D match to TRBD2 (5 bases). Trimming pared 7 bases from V and 2 bases from J, leaving 15 bases between. The CDR3 loop spans 14 amino acids. Germline V gene lookup returns CDR1 MNHNS and CDR2 SASEGT. The CDR3 sequence: CASTPLAGAYEQYV. The CDR3 nucleotides are TGTGCCAGCACCCCTCTAGCAGGAGCCTACGAGCAGTACGTC.

This clone was seen ten or more times. The rearrangement uses TRBV30 and TRBJ2-2; no clear D gene. Trimming took 0 bases from V and 4 from J, leaving 12 bases between them. Germline V CDR1 and CDR2: GTSNPN, SVGIG (reference sequence). The CDR3 extends over 15 amino acids. This CDR3 is CAWSVHTTGTGELFF. CDR3 DNA sequence: TGTGCCTGGAGTGTCCACACAACTGGCACCGGGGAGCTGTTTTTT.

This clone was observed at least ten times. V usage is TRBV6-1 and J usage is TRBJ1-1; a weak D match, TRBD1 (6 bases). Germline assignment: CDR1 MNHNS and CDR2 SASEGT. This CDR3 region has 13 residues. With 6 bases removed from V and 4 bases from J, the gap between germline ends came to 12 bases. The CDR3 loop reads CASREGVPTEAFF. In nucleotides, the CDR3 is TGTGCCAGCAGGGAGGGGGTTCCCACTGAAGCTTTCTTT.

This clone showed up many times. This rearrangement joins TRBV5-5 to TRBJ2-2, with 15 bases lining up with TRBD2. J was trimmed by 6 bases and V by 4 bases; bases with no gene match: 4. CDR3 size: 16 residues. Germline lookup yields CDR1 SGHKS and CDR2 YYEKEE (reference sequence). The CDR3 sequence is CASSPGLAGGSGELFF. The CDR3, as DNA: TGTGCCAGCAGCCCCGGACTAGCGGGAGGGTCCGGGGAGCTGTTTTTT.

Ten or more counts support this clone. The V gene is TRBV10-3, the J gene TRBJ1-2; 9 nucleotides agree with TRBD1. From germline, CDR1 is ENHRY and CDR2 SYGVKD. This CDR3 region has 12 residues. With V trimmed by 7 bases and J by 8 bases, 5 bases remained unmatched. CDR3 sequence: CAIMGQGDGYTF. DNA of the CDR3: TGTGCCATCATGGGACAGGGTGACGGCTACACCTTC.

The sample holds many counts of this clone. The junction does not match germline at one end; this may be a read error. This chain links TRBV7-2 with TRBJ1-3, with D perhaps matching TRBD1 (5 bases). Germline CDR1 and CDR2: SGHTA and FQGNSA. CDR3 size: 14 residues. CDR3 coding DNA: TGTGCCAGCAGTTTAGCCGGGACCCCTCTTGGAATATATTTT. Translation: CASSLAGTPLGIYF. The full variable domain, with the rest looked up from reference TRBV7-2 and TRBJ1-3, is GAGVSQSPSNKVTEKGKDVELRCDPISGHTALYWYRQSLGQGLEFLIYFQGNSAPDKSGLPSDRFSAERTGGSVSTLTIQRTQQEDSAVYLCASSLAGTPLGIYFGEGSWLTVV.

This clone was recorded many times. This chain links TRBV18 with TRBJ2-3, with D perhaps TRBD2 (6 bases). CDR1 is KGHSH, CDR2 LQKENI, per germline. V shed 4 bases and J shed 5 bases, with 13 bases lying between them. The CDR3 loop spans 14 amino acids. CDR3 DNA: TGTGCCAGCTCACTGGGCGGGATAGTAGATACGCAGTATTTT. It yields the protein CASSLGGIVDTQYF. Full variable domain (remainder filled in from reference TRBV18 and TRBJ2-3): NAGVMQNPRHLVRRRGQEARLRCSPMKGHSHVYWYRQLPEEGLKFMVYLQKENIIDESGMPKERFSAEFPKEGPSILRIQQVVRGDSAAYFCASSLGGIVDTQYFGPGTRLTVL.

DNA for the CDR3: TGTGCCAGCAGTTACGCTCCCTGTACTCATCAGTTCTTC. Translating gives CASSYAPCTHQFF. The V call is TRBV7-6, the J call TRBJ2-1; no definite D call. The V gene lost 6 bases and the J gene lost 13 bases, with 19 bases spanning the gap. From germline, CDR1 is SGHVS and CDR2 FNYEAQ. This CDR3 has 13 residues.

This clone was seen repeatedly, ten times or more. The chain combines TRBV20-1 with TRBJ2-1, with D tentatively TRBD2 (6 bases). Trimming removed 2 bases at V and 3 bases at J, with 11 bases between. Germline loops: CDR1 DFQATT, CDR2 SNEGSKA (reference sequence). This CDR3 region has 14 residues. The DNA of the CDR3 is TGCAGTGCTAGATCGGGAGCCAGCTACAATGAGCAGTTCTTC. Protein: CSARSGASYNEQFF.

CDR3 DNA: TGTGCCAGCAGTTCAGGGGGCATGAACACTGAAGCTTTCTTT. Residues: CASSSGGMNTEAFF. This chain joins TRBV28 and TRBJ1-1, with TRBD1 matching over 8 bases. CDR3 length equals 14 residues. Germline V lookup: CDR1 MDHEN, CDR2 SYDVKM. Losses at the gene ends were 4 bases for V and 0 bases for J; bases not matched to a gene: 1.

In this sample, this clone turned up many times. In the same sample, other DNA sequences code for this CDR3. The chain is built from TRBV12-3 or TRBV12-4 and TRBJ2-1; TRBD1 is a possible D gene (5 bases). V was pared by 1 base and J by 7 bases, with 8 bases between. The CDR3 totals 13 residues. CDR3 in amino acids: CASSLGQGNEQFF. The CDR3 nucleotides are TGTGCCAGCAGTTTAGGGCAGGGTAATGAGCAGTTCTTC.

The chain carries TRBV28 and TRBJ1-2; weak D call: TRBD1 (5 bases). There are 16 residues in the CDR3. Per the germline V gene, CDR1 is MDHEN and CDR2 is SYDVKM. Trimming pared 4 bases from V and 7 bases from J, leaving 22 bases between. The CDR3 spells CASSSQVAEPWGGYTF. CDR3 DNA: TGTGCCAGCAGTTCACAGGTGGCCGAGCCGTGGGGTGGCTACACCTTC.

This clone was counted ten times or more. The rearrangement links TRBV11-1 to TRBJ1-1, with a weak D call TRBD1 (6 bases). The CDR3 runs 17 residues. V was cut by 7 bases and J by 1 base, with 22 bases left in between. Per germline, CDR1 SGHAT and CDR2 FQDESV (reference sequence). This chain's CDR3 is CASTKTKGGMKNTEAFF. In DNA form, the CDR3 reads TGTGCCAGCACTAAAACAAAGGGGGGAATGAAGAACACTGAAGCTTTCTTT. Full variable domain (outside the CDR3, taken from reference TRBV11-1 and TRBJ1-1): EAEVAQSPRYKITEKSQAVAFWCDPISGHATLYWYRQILGQGPELLVQFQDESVVDDSQLPKDRFSAERLKGVDSTLKIQPAELGDSAMYLCASTKTKGGMKNTEAFFGQGTRLTVV.

In its sample, this clone was seen many times. This rearrangement joins TRBV9 to TRBJ2-3, with D tentatively TRBD2 (6 bases). Trimming took 0 bases from V and 1 from J, leaving 12 bases between them. The length of the CDR3 is 16 residues. The germline CDR1 and CDR2 sequences are SGDLS and YYNGEE. CDR3 amino acids: CASSVGEGGGTDTQYF. The CDR3 DNA follows: TGTGCCAGCAGCGTAGGAGAGGGAGGAGGCACAGATACGCAGTATTTT.

This clone has a count of ten or more. V and J are TRBV20-1 and TRBJ2-1; D is perhaps TRBD1 (5 bases). Trimming removed 0 bases at V and 6 bases at J, with 15 bases between. CDR1 DFQATT and CDR2 SNEGSKA come from the germline V gene (reference sequence). The CDR3 is 15 amino acids. The CDR3 DNA reads as TGCAGTGCTAGAGATTTTAAGGGGCCGGTCAATGAGCAGTTCTTC. Encoded protein: CSARDFKGPVNEQFF.

This clone was detected ten times or more. V is TRBV6-1 and J is TRBJ1-6; D is ambiguous. Trimming left V 6 bases short and J 9 bases short, with 12 bases between. CDR3 size: 13 residues. Germline loops: CDR1 MNHNS, CDR2 SASEGT. CDR3 amino acids: CASRVGLGSPLHF. In DNA form, the CDR3 reads TGTGCCAGCAGAGTTGGGCTGGGTTCACCCCTCCACTTT.

This clone was seen a handful of times. The chain recombines TRBV29-1 with TRBJ1-1; D is uncertain. Trimming pared 3 bases from V and 3 bases from J, leaving 5 bases between. Germline loops: CDR1 SQVTM, CDR2 ANQGSEA. The CDR3 sequence is 11 residues long. CDR3 sequence reads: CSVDVDTEAFF. In DNA form, the CDR3 reads TGCAGCGTTGATGTGGACACTGAAGCTTTCTTT.

This clone was recorded a few times. Compared with germline, one end of the junction differs, possibly owing to a read error. The CDR3 is CASSLPAGGLISSYNEQFF. CDR3 bases: TGCGCCAGCAGCCTGCCTGCGGGAGGGCTTATATCCTCCTACAATGAGCAGTTCTTC. The chain uses TRBV6-2 or TRBV6-3 and TRBJ2-1; 9 bases agree with TRBD2. Germline-derived CDR1 and CDR2 are MNHEY and SVGEGT. The CDR3 contains 19 residues.

This clone was detected ten times or more. V and J are TRBV5-1 and TRBJ2-5; 8 bases are shared with TRBD2. V gave up 3 bases and J gave up 1 base; unmatched junction bases: 11. The CDR3 covers 17 residues. Germline CDR1 is SGHRS and CDR2 is YFSETQ. CDR3 sequence (DNA): TGCGCCAGCAGCTCTCGGAGGGGAGCGGGGGCCCAAGAGACCCAGTACTTC. Its protein product is CASSSRRGAGAQETQYF. Complete variable domain (other parts from reference TRBV5-1 and TRBJ2-5): KAGVTQTPRYLIKTRGQQVTLSCSPISGHRSVSWYQQTPGQGLQFLFEYFSETQRNKGNFPGRFSGRQFSNSRSEMNVSTLELGDSALYLCASSSRRGAGAQETQYFGPGTRLLVL.

In its sample, this clone was seen many times. The V and J genes are TRBV7-8 and TRBJ1-1; no clear D gene. In germline, CDR1 is SGHVS, CDR2 FQNEAQ. The CDR3 length is 15 residues. The germline V and J ends were trimmed by 1 base and 0 bases, with 9 bases remaining between them. In nucleotides, the CDR3 is TGTGCCAGCAGCTTAGACCAGTACATGAACACTGAAGCTTTCTTT. This translates into CASSLDQYMNTEAFF.

For this clone: This sequence may be a read error, since a much larger clone differs from it by one base. V usage is TRBV5-4 and J usage is TRBJ2-1; D is possibly TRBD1 (6 bases). V gave up 0 bases and J gave up 3 bases, with 7 bases separating them. Germline assignment: CDR1 SGHNT and CDR2 YYREEE (reference sequence). The CDR3 runs to 14 residues. CDR3: CASSLGQDYNEQFF. The CDR3, as DNA: TGTGCCAGCAGCTTGGGACAGGACTACAATGAGCAGTTCTTC. Combining the CDR3 with reference TRBV5-4 and TRBJ2-1 gives the whole variable domain ETGVTQSPTHLIKTRGQQVTLRCSSQSGHNTVSWYQQALGQGPQFIFQYYREEENGRGNFPPRFSGLQFPNYSSELNVNALELDDSALYLCASSLGQDYNEQFFGPGTRLTVL.

At least ten counts were recorded for this clone. The chain combines TRBV20-1 with TRBJ1-1, with D possibly being TRBD1 (6 bases). Trimming took 1 base from V and 3 from J, leaving 18 bases between them. Germline values: CDR1 DFQATT, CDR2 SNEGSKA (reference sequence). This CDR3 comprises 16 residues. The DNA for the CDR3 is TGCAGTGCTAGAGCTCCACAGGGCGTCGGCGACACTGAAGCTTTCTTT. Protein sequence: CSARAPQGVGDTEAFF.

This clone came up many times. This chain joins TRBV5-1 and TRBJ2-3, with no clear D. There are 12 residues in the CDR3. The ends were cut back, 4 bases at V and 6 bases at J, with 9 bases in the middle. From germline, CDR1 is SGHRS and CDR2 YFSETQ. CDR3 loop: CASSILSDTQYF. The CDR3 nucleotides are TGCGCCAGCAGCATCTTATCTGATACGCAGTATTTT.

This chain connects TRBV20-1 to TRBJ2-1, with TRBD2 as a possible D gene (5 bases). The V end lost 0 bases, the J end lost 5 bases, and 14 bases lay between the germline ends. The CDR3 is 15 residues long. Germline loops: CDR1 DFQATT, CDR2 SNEGSKA (reference sequence). The CDR3 sequence is CSAREISRGNNEQFF. CDR3 DNA: TGCAGTGCTAGAGAGATAAGTAGAGGGAACAATGAGCAGTTCTTC.